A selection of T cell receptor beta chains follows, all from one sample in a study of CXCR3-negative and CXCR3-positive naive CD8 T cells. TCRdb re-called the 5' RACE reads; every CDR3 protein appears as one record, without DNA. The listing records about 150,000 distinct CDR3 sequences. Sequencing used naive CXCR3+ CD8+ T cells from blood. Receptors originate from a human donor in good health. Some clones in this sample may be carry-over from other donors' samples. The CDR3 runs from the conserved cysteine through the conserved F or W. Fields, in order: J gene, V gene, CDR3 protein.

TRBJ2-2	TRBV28	CASSFNRFLLGELFF
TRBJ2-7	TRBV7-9	CASSTTSYEQYF
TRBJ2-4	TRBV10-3	CAISEEKNIQYF
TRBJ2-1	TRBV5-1	CASSLGLAGVGNEQFF
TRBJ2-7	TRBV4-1	CASSQVGRGGTYEQYF
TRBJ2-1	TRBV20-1	CSAQRNNNEQFF
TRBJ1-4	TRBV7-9	CASSSETARANEKLFF
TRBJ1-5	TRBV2	CASSEARDWGRTEGNQPQHF
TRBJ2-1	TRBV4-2	CASSQAATSEDNEQFF
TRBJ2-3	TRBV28	CASERGITDTQYF
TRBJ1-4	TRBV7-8	CASSSEFSTGGKATNEKLFF
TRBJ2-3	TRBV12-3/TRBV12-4	CASTPTRYSTDTQYF
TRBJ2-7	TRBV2	CASTQTGFSYEQYF
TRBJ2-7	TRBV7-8	CASSLWTGSYEQYF
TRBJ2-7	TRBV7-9	CASSPGWPPYEQYF
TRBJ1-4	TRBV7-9	CASSLVVGNEKLFF
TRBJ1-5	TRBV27	CASSLSGGQPQHF
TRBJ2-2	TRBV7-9	CASSHTGTGDTGELFF
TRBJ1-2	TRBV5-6	CASSSRVSFYGYTF
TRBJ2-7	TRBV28	CASSLRGLLSSYEQYF
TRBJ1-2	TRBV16	CASSQALQGGNDGYTF
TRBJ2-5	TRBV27	CASSLTTGPQETQYF
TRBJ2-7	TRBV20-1	CSAMFPGLAGGEQYF
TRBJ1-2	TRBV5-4	CASSSITGGADGYTF
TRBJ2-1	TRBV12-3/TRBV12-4	CASSFPTAGHNEQFF
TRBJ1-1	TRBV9	CASSTRDRGTEAFF
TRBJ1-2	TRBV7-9	CASSPLSRDGYTF
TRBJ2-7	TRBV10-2	CATRGGSYEQYF
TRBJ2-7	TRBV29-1	CSVEREAPYEQYF
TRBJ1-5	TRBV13	CASSFGSGGTHQPQHF
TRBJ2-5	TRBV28	CASSYDLAGETQYF
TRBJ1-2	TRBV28	CASSFTYGYTF
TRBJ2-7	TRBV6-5	CASSYRNRGTDEQYF
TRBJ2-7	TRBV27	CASSLSGTHYEQYF
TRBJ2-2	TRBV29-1	CSVEGVNTGELFF
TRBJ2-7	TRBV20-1	CSAGQSYEQYF
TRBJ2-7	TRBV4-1	CASSQALKGTYEQYF
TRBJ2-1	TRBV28	CASQHQAWAGMNEQFF
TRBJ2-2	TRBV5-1	CASRDSQSGDSGELFF
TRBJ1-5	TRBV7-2	CASSLHTEPQHF
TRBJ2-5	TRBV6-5	CASSYQTGPLETQYF
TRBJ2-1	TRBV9	CASSPAGGSSYNEQFF
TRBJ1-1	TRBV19	CASSGNWNTEAFF
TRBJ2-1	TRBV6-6	CASSWDPQEQFF
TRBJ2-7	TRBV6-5	CASSYSTGMSYEQYF
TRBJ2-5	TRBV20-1	CSARDRGFETQYF
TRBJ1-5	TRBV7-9	CATERVNSNQPQHF
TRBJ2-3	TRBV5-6	CASSKEALTDTQYF
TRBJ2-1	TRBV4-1	CASSRYNEQFF
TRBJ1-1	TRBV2	CASSAGRSTEAFF
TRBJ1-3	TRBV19	CASGGNSWNTIYF
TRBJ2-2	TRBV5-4	CASAEGATGELFF